The present T cell receptor (beta chain) was sequenced within a study of blood T cell repertoires in COVID-19. About the study: Specimens from acute and convalescent COVID-19 originated in the United States, Italy and Spain. T cells, B-cell-depleted T cells, or PBMCs supplied cDNA or gDNA.

Original analysis: For nucleated cells, counts were estimated from reference gene primer amplification. Sequencing was performed with immunoSEQ multiplex PCR; in TCRdb, only in-frame clones are kept and a portion is missing. Clone size and V and J calls were adopted from that table, with D and trimming inferred from the DNA. The sample holds more than 100,000 clones, 85% to 90% seen once. Comments on this clone: The same CDR3 can be traced to other DNA sequences in this sample.

The CDR3 totals 14 residues. J was trimmed by 5 bases and V by 4 bases; bases with no gene match: 5. CDR1 LNHDA and CDR2 SQIVND come from the germline V gene (reference sequence). This chain joins TRBV19 and TRBJ2-7; 10 bases are shared with TRBD1. This clonotype originated in a woman in her forties or fifties with active or convalescent COVID-19. The sequenced sample consisted of peripheral blood. In nucleotides, the CDR3 is TGTGCCAGTAGTAACCGGGACAGGGGACACGAGCAGTACTTC. Translating it yields CASSNRDRGHEQYF. Complete variable domain (other parts from reference TRBV19 and TRBJ2-7): DGGITQSPKYLFRKEGQNVTLSCEQNLNHDAMYWYRQDPGQGLRLIYYSQIVNDFQKGDIAEGYSVSREKKESFPLTVTSAQKNPTAFYLCASSNRDRGHEQYFGPGTRLTVT.